These T cell receptor beta chains were read from a single sample in a study of cytomegalovirus exposure and HLA in healthy donors. The method was immunoSEQ multiplex PCR; TCRdb's version includes in-frame clones alone and lacks a portion of them. The sample carries about 120,000 clones, roughly 15% recorded once. The specimen was PBMCs. The receptors come from a female donor in good health and CMV-seropositive. Each CDR3 is given with its conserved first and last residue. Each record gives: clone size, V gene, J gene, D gene, CDR3 DNA, CDR3 protein. A D gene is named only where the DNA matches it firmly. Some rows mark clone size as missing; the rest say once, few, many or name a class of expanded clone.

clone_size: few
v_call: TRBV4-3
j_call: TRBJ2-5
d_call: TRBD1
cdr3_nt: TGCGCCAGCAGCCAAGCCTGGGACAGGGTAGGAGAGACCCAGTACTTC
cdr3_aa: CASSQAWDRVGETQYF

clone_size: .
v_call: TRBV9
j_call: TRBJ2-2
d_call: .
cdr3_nt: TGTGCCAGCAGCACCACTTCTAGTAGGATCGGGGAGCTGTTTTTT
cdr3_aa: CASSTTSSRIGELFF

clone_size: few
v_call: TRBV7-6
j_call: TRBJ2-1
d_call: .
cdr3_nt: TGTGCCAGCAGCCCCAGAATCGGGGAATCTGAGCAGTTCTTC
cdr3_aa: CASSPRIGESEQFF

clone_size: .
v_call: TRBV7-9
j_call: TRBJ2-1
d_call: .
cdr3_nt: TGTGCCAGCAGCTTAGGTGCGGAGGAGCAGTTCTTC
cdr3_aa: CASSLGAEEQFF

clone_size: few
v_call: TRBV5-1
j_call: TRBJ1-2
d_call: .
cdr3_nt: TGCGCCAGCAGCTTGGCGCCACAGGGTTCGTTTCAAGGCTATGGCTACACCTTC
cdr3_aa: CASSLAPQGSFQGYGYTF

clone_size: .
v_call: TRBV19
j_call: TRBJ1-2
d_call: .
cdr3_nt: TGTGCCAGTAGTATGATAGGACAGCCTCCTAACTATGGCTACACCTTC
cdr3_aa: CASSMIGQPPNYGYTF

clone_size: once
v_call: TRBV27
j_call: TRBJ1-3
d_call: .
cdr3_nt: TGTGCCAGCAGACTCCACGGGGTGGGGGGATCTGGAAACACCATATATTTT
cdr3_aa: CASRLHGVGGSGNTIYF

clone_size: .
v_call: TRBV7-9
j_call: TRBJ1-2
d_call: .
cdr3_nt: TGTGCCAGCAGCCTAGGCGGCCTTTTTGGGGCGTTCTCTGGCTACACCTTC
cdr3_aa: CASSLGGLFGAFSGYTF

clone_size: few
v_call: TRBV6-5
j_call: TRBJ1-1
d_call: .
cdr3_nt: TGTGCCAGCACCGACAGAATGAACACTGAAGCTTTCTTT
cdr3_aa: CASTDRMNTEAFF

clone_size: .
v_call: TRBV25-1
j_call: TRBJ1-5
d_call: .
cdr3_nt: TGTGCCAGCAGTGAAGGGGCCAGCTTGCAGCCCCAGCATTTT
cdr3_aa: CASSEGASLQPQHF

clone_size: few
v_call: TRBV28
j_call: TRBJ2-2
d_call: .
cdr3_nt: TGTGCCAGCAGTCCCGGGTTGGCCGGGGAGCTGTTTTTT
cdr3_aa: CASSPGLAGELFF

clone_size: few
v_call: TRBV13
j_call: TRBJ1-1
d_call: TRBD1
cdr3_nt: TGTGCCAGCAGCCCTCGACAGGGGCGCACTGAAGCTTTCTTT
cdr3_aa: CASSPRQGRTEAFF

clone_size: .
v_call: TRBV2
j_call: TRBJ2-7
d_call: .
cdr3_nt: TGTGCCAGCAGTGAAGGGGCTCCGCTACGCTACGAGCAGTACTTC
cdr3_aa: CASSEGAPLRYEQYF

clone_size: few
v_call: TRBV29-1
j_call: TRBJ2-7
d_call: .
cdr3_nt: TGCAGCGTTGAAGTCACGGACAGAACCTACGAGCAGTACTTC
cdr3_aa: CSVEVTDRTYEQYF

clone_size: few
v_call: TRBV13
j_call: TRBJ2-4
d_call: .
cdr3_nt: TGTGCCAGCAGCTTGCTTGGGATCCGGGGCAAAAACATTCAGTACTTC
cdr3_aa: CASSLLGIRGKNIQYF

clone_size: .
v_call: TRBV4-2
j_call: TRBJ1-1
d_call: .
cdr3_nt: TGTGCCAGCAGCCAAGATTGGGAGACTGAAGCTTTCTTT
cdr3_aa: CASSQDWETEAFF

clone_size: .
v_call: TRBV12-5
j_call: TRBJ1-5
d_call: .
cdr3_nt: TGTGCTAGTGGCCCGGACAGAAGCAATCAGCCCCAGCATTTT
cdr3_aa: CASGPDRSNQPQHF

clone_size: .
v_call: TRBV5-1
j_call: TRBJ2-1
d_call: TRBD1
cdr3_nt: TGCGCCAGCAGCTCGACAGGGGGATCGTCCTACAATGAGCAGTTCTTC
cdr3_aa: CASSSTGGSSYNEQFF

clone_size: few
v_call: TRBV27
j_call: TRBJ1-2
d_call: .
cdr3_nt: TGTGCCAGCAGTTTCCCCGGAGGCTATGGCTACACCTTC
cdr3_aa: CASSFPGGYGYTF

clone_size: many
v_call: TRBV27
j_call: TRBJ1-4
d_call: .
cdr3_nt: TGTGCCAGCAGTCTGGGTGACTGGTCTGAAAAACTGTTTTTT
cdr3_aa: CASSLGDWSEKLFF

clone_size: few
v_call: TRBV6-6
j_call: TRBJ2-7
d_call: .
cdr3_nt: TGTGCCAGCAGTTACAACGGTTTCTCCTACGAGCAGTACTTC
cdr3_aa: CASSYNGFSYEQYF

clone_size: .
v_call: TRBV7-6
j_call: TRBJ1-1
d_call: .
cdr3_nt: TGTGCCAGCAGCATACCACAGGGTCCCCACACTGAAGCTTTCTTT
cdr3_aa: CASSIPQGPHTEAFF

clone_size: few
v_call: TRBV2
j_call: TRBJ2-5
d_call: .
cdr3_nt: TGTGCCAGCAGCTACAGCCAAGAGACCCAGTACTTC
cdr3_aa: CASSYSQETQYF

clone_size: .
v_call: TRBV6-1
j_call: TRBJ1-1
d_call: .
cdr3_nt: TGTGCCAGCAGTTTTCAGGAGAACACTGAAGCTTTCTTT
cdr3_aa: CASSFQENTEAFF

clone_size: .
v_call: TRBV6-5
j_call: TRBJ1-2
d_call: TRBD1
cdr3_nt: TGTGCCAGCAGTTACTCGGACAGGGCTCTTAACTATGGCTACACCTTC
cdr3_aa: CASSYSDRALNYGYTF

clone_size: .
v_call: TRBV6-6
j_call: TRBJ1-3
d_call: .
cdr3_nt: TGTGCCAGCAGCACCAGGGTCTCCGAGGCTGGAAACACCATATATTTT
cdr3_aa: CASSTRVSEAGNTIYF

clone_size: .
v_call: TRBV10-3
j_call: TRBJ1-4
d_call: TRBD1
cdr3_nt: TGTGCCATCGGGACAGGCGGTGAAAAACTGTTTTTT
cdr3_aa: CAIGTGGEKLFF

clone_size: few
v_call: TRBV9
j_call: TRBJ1-2
d_call: .
cdr3_nt: TGTGCCAGCAGCGCCTCAGGAGGCTATGGCTACACCTTC
cdr3_aa: CASSASGGYGYTF

clone_size: .
v_call: TRBV7-8
j_call: TRBJ2-1
d_call: TRBD2
cdr3_nt: TGTGCCAGCAGTCCGGGACTAGCGGGAGGGCCCTACAATGAGCAGTTCTTC
cdr3_aa: CASSPGLAGGPYNEQFF

clone_size: .
v_call: TRBV5-1
j_call: TRBJ1-5
d_call: .
cdr3_nt: TGCGCCAGCAGTTACGGAGATAATCAGCCCCAGCATTTT
cdr3_aa: CASSYGDNQPQHF

clone_size: .
v_call: TRBV6-5
j_call: TRBJ2-1
d_call: .
cdr3_nt: TGTGCCAGCACACCCGGAGGGAACAATGAGCAGTTCTTC
cdr3_aa: CASTPGGNNEQFF

clone_size: few
v_call: TRBV10-1
j_call: TRBJ2-7
d_call: .
cdr3_nt: TGCGCCAGCAGTGCGAAAAATGACAGGTACCAGTACTTC
cdr3_aa: CASSAKNDRYQYF

clone_size: .
v_call: TRBV14
j_call: TRBJ2-7
d_call: TRBD1
cdr3_nt: TGTGCCAGCAGCCGACGGGGACAGCCGTCCTACGAGCAGTACTTC
cdr3_aa: CASSRRGQPSYEQYF

clone_size: .
v_call: TRBV2
j_call: TRBJ1-2
d_call: .
cdr3_nt: TGTGCCAGCAGTGATGGGGCAGGGAATTATTATGGCTACACCTTC
cdr3_aa: CASSDGAGNYYGYTF

clone_size: .
v_call: TRBV29-1
j_call: TRBJ2-1
d_call: TRBD1
cdr3_nt: TGCAGCGTTGAGATACAGGGGTGGCTTGATGAGCAGTTCTTC
cdr3_aa: CSVEIQGWLDEQFF

clone_size: few
v_call: TRBV28
j_call: TRBJ1-5
d_call: .
cdr3_nt: TGTGCCAGCAGGTGGGGGGGCAATCAGCCCCAGCATTTT
cdr3_aa: CASRWGGNQPQHF

clone_size: .
v_call: TRBV6-5
j_call: TRBJ1-4
d_call: TRBD1
cdr3_nt: TGTGCCAGCAGCCGACAGGGGAGTGAAAAACTGTTTTTT
cdr3_aa: CASSRQGSEKLFF

clone_size: .
v_call: TRBV18
j_call: TRBJ2-3
d_call: .
cdr3_nt: TGTGCCAGCTCACCAACCGGCGGGATAGCGGAACTTACTAGCACAGATACGCAGTATTTT
cdr3_aa: CASSPTGGIAELTSTDTQYF

clone_size: .
v_call: TRBV11-2
j_call: TRBJ1-5
d_call: .
cdr3_nt: TGTGCCAGCAGCTTAGATAGGGGTCAGCCCCAGCATTTT
cdr3_aa: CASSLDRGQPQHF

clone_size: few
v_call: TRBV6-6
j_call: TRBJ2-3
d_call: TRBD2
cdr3_nt: TGTGCCAGCAGTTACCAACTAGCGGGCCCCACAGATACGCAGTATTTT
cdr3_aa: CASSYQLAGPTDTQYF

clone_size: .
v_call: TRBV6-6
j_call: TRBJ1-1
d_call: .
cdr3_nt: TGTGCCAGCAGTTACTCGACGGGGGGCATACGTGAAGCTTTCTTT
cdr3_aa: CASSYSTGGIREAFF

clone_size: few
v_call: TRBV30
j_call: TRBJ2-2
d_call: .
cdr3_nt: TGTGCCTGGAGCAGGGGATGGACCGGGGAGCTGTTTTTT
cdr3_aa: CAWSRGWTGELFF

clone_size: .
v_call: TRBV19
j_call: TRBJ2-2
d_call: .
cdr3_nt: TGTGCCAGTAGTACACCGGGACATAGTACCGGGGAGCTGTTTTTT
cdr3_aa: CASSTPGHSTGELFF

clone_size: few
v_call: TRBV7-9
j_call: TRBJ2-1
d_call: .
cdr3_nt: TGTGCCAGCAGCTTCCGAGACGGACTAAACTCCTACAATGAGCAGTTCTTC
cdr3_aa: CASSFRDGLNSYNEQFF

clone_size: .
v_call: TRBV7-8
j_call: TRBJ1-2
d_call: TRBD1
cdr3_nt: TGTGCCAGCAGCACTCGGACAGGGGGCCATGGCTACACCTTC
cdr3_aa: CASSTRTGGHGYTF

clone_size: .
v_call: TRBV7-9
j_call: TRBJ1-2
d_call: .
cdr3_nt: TGTGCCAGCAGCTTCCGAGGGCATGAAGACTATGGCTACACCTTC
cdr3_aa: CASSFRGHEDYGYTF

clone_size: .
v_call: TRBV19
j_call: TRBJ1-2
d_call: TRBD1
cdr3_nt: TGTGCCAGTAGTATCGAAGACAGGGGCATTTTCGGCTACACCTTC
cdr3_aa: CASSIEDRGIFGYTF

clone_size: few
v_call: TRBV4-3
j_call: TRBJ1-4
d_call: .
cdr3_nt: TGCGCCAGCAGCCAAGAGAGTGCGGAAAAACTGTTTTTT
cdr3_aa: CASSQESAEKLFF

clone_size: .
v_call: TRBV5-5
j_call: TRBJ1-2
d_call: .
cdr3_nt: TGTGCCAGCAGCTTGGCCCCGGAGATTAACTATGGCTACACCTTC
cdr3_aa: CASSLAPEINYGYTF

clone_size: .
v_call: TRBV28
j_call: TRBJ2-2
d_call: TRBD2
cdr3_nt: TGTGCCAGCAGTTTAAACTTAGGACTAGCCGGGGAGCTGTTTTTT
cdr3_aa: CASSLNLGLAGELFF

clone_size: .
v_call: TRBV28
j_call: TRBJ1-5
d_call: TRBD1
cdr3_nt: TGTGCCAGCAGCCCCCAGGGGGCAGGAAATCAGCCCCAGCATTTT
cdr3_aa: CASSPQGAGNQPQHF

clone_size: .
v_call: TRBV28
j_call: TRBJ2-3
d_call: .
cdr3_nt: TGTGCCAGCAGTTGGTTTACGGCGACTAGCACAGATACGCAGTATTTT
cdr3_aa: CASSWFTATSTDTQYF

clone_size: .
v_call: TRBV5-1
j_call: TRBJ2-6
d_call: TRBD1
cdr3_nt: TGCGCCAGCAGCCAGGGACAGGGGTACTCGGGGGCCAACGTCCTGACTTTC
cdr3_aa: CASSQGQGYSGANVLTF

clone_size: .
v_call: TRBV27
j_call: TRBJ2-3
d_call: .
cdr3_nt: TGTGCCAGCAGCCAAACTATTTCCCACCAAGGCACAGATACGCAGTATTTT
cdr3_aa: CASSQTISHQGTDTQYF